The source of this TCR beta chain is a study of cytomegalovirus exposure and HLA in healthy donors (dated by TCRdb to the late 2010s). Concerning the study at large: According to a later analysis, the 110 or so validation repertoires were produced on the same platform as the 680 or so repertoires of the first cohort. The study aimed to test whether signatures of past pathogen exposure could be identified by cataloging public T cell receptors. A separate validation cohort of roughly 110 different subjects was used in addition to the 666-subject first cohort. To predict cytomegalovirus infection status, the study brought together high-throughput TCR immunosequencing, statistical association of individual TCRs with disease status, and machine learning.

Overall study results and their limits: The classifier was reported to diagnose cytomegalovirus status with high specificity and sensitivity in both the original and validation cohorts. Of the cluster scores, 85% to 95% were above 0 in a later analysis, which found that TCRs clustered in the first cohort also tended to co-occur in the 120 or so validation repertoires. The authors suggested that the approach could potentially be generalized to other disease states and immunological phenotypes. A total of 150 or so TCR beta chains were listed by the study as associated with cytomegalovirus. A later analysis lacked HLA typing for the validation cohort, so it scored co-occurrence in that cohort across all 130 or so repertoires. In vitro tests confirmed that a few of the cytomegalovirus-associated TCR beta chains recognize cytomegalovirus antigens. While some public TCRs were present in many individuals, most TCR sequences turned up only very rarely across donors.

The donors were included in the validation cohort of some 120 subjects, a group kept apart from the approximately 690-subject first cohort. Preparation of the library involved the immunoSEQ multiplex PCR assay. The authors processed their data as follows. A statistical classification framework was developed to diagnose cytomegalovirus status using the catalog of TCR beta chain sequences. TCRdb retrieved this table from immuneACCESS and kept in-frame rearrangements only. Not all clones are present; in checked studies, unresolved V genes account for under half, and no reason is known for the remainder. V and J calls and clone size are copied from that table; D and trimming were computed from the DNA. Within this sample are some 110,000 clones, with more than 85% of them counted one time only. Of the sample, 3% to 4% is held by the ten largest clones. On this clone itself: Its specific antigen is unknown. No clone much larger than this one lies a single base away; base qualities are absent.

Sample: PBMCs. The clonotype was recovered from a woman aged 18-35 years in good health and CMV-seropositive.

CDR3 sequence: CASSLGATGELFF. The DNA sequence is given as TGTGCCAGCAGCTTGGGGGCCACCGGGGAGCTGTTTTTT. This receptor chain uses TRBV5-5 and TRBJ2-2; a confident D gene designation cannot be given. Via the germline V gene (reference sequence), CDR1 is SGHKS and CDR2 YYEKEE. V is shortened by 0 bases, J by 4 bases, and the region joining them spans 4 bases. The CDR3, cysteine through phenylalanine, is 13 amino acids long. Only the CDR3 region is kept as DNA, spanning 39 bases read in frame from base 1.